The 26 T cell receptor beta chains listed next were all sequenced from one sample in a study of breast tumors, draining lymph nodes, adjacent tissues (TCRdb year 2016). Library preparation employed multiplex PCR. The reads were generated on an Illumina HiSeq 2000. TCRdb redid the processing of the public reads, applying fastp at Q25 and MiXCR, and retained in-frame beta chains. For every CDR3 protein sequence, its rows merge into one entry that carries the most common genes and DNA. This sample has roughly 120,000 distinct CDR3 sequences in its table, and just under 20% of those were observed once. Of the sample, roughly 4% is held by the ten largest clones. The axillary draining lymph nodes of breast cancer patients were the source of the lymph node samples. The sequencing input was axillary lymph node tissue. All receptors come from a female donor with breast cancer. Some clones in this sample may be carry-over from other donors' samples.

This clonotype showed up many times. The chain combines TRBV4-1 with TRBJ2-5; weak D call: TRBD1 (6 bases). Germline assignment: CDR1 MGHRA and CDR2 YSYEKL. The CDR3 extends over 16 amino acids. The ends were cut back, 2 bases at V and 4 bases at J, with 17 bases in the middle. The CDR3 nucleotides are TGCGCCAGCAGCCAAATAAGGACAGCCCTCCGAGAGACCCAGTACTTC. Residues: CASSQIRTALRETQYF.

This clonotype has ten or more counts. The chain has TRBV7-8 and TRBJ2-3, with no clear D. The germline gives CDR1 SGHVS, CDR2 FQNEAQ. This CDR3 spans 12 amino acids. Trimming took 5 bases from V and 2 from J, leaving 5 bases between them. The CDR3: CASSADTDTQYF. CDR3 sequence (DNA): TGTGCCAGCAGCGCCGACACAGATACGCAGTATTTT.

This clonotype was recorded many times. Here the CDR3 reads CAISEGGAYEQFF. CDR3 nucleotides: TGTGCCATCAGTGAAGGAGGGGCTTATGAGCAGTTCTTC. This chain connects TRBV10-3 to TRBJ2-1; D is possibly TRBD2 (6 bases). From germline, CDR1 is ENHRY and CDR2 SYGVKD. V dropped 3 bases and J dropped 8 bases, with 11 bases sitting between them. The CDR3 runs 13 residues.

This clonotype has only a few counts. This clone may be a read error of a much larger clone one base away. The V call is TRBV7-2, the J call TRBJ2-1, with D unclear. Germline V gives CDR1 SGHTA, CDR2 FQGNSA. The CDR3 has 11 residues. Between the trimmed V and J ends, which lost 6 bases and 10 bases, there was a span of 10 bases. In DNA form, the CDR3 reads TGTGCCAGCAGTTCCGAAGCCGAGCAGTTCTTC. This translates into CASSSEAEQFF.

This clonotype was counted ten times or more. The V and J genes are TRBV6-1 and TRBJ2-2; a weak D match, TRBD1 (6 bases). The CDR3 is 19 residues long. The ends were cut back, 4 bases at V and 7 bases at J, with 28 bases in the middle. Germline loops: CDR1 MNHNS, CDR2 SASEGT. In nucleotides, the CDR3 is TGTGCCAGCAGTGTGACAGGTTCGGATCTAGCCTTTACTGGCGGGGAGCTGTTTTTT. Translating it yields CASSVTGSDLAFTGGELFF.

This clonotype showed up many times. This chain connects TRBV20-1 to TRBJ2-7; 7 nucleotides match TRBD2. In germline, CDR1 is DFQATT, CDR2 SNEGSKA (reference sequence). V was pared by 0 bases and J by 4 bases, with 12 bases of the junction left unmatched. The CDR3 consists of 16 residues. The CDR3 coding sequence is TGCAGTGCTAGAGATGGGGGGGACTCAGCCACATACGAGCAGTACTTC. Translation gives CSARDGGDSATYEQYF.

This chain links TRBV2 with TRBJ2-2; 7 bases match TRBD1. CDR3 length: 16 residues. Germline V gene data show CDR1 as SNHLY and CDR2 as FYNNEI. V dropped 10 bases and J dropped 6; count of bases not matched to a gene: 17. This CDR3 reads CATKLTGIRRSGELFF. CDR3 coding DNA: TGTGCCACCAAGCTGACAGGGATAAGGAGGTCCGGGGAGCTGTTTTTT.

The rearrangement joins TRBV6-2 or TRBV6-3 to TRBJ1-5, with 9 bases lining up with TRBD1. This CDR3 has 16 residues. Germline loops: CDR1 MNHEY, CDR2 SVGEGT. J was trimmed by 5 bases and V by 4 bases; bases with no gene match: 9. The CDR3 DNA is TGTGCCAGCAGTTTGCCGGGGACAGGGTATGATCAGCCCCAGCATTTT. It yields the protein CASSLPGTGYDQPQHF.

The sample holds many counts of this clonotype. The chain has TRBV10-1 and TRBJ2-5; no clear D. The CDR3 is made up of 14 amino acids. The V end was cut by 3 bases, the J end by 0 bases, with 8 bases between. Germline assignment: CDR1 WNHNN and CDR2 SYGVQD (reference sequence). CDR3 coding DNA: TGCGCCAGCAGTGATGTTAGGAACCAAGAGACCCAGTACTTC. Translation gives CASSDVRNQETQYF.

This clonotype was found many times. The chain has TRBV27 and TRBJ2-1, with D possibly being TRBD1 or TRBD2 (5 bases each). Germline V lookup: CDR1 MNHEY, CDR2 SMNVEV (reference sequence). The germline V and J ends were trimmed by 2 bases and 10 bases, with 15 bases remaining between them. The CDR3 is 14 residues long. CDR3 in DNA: TGTGCCAGCAGTTTAAGCGGTCTTAAGGGGGAGCAGTTCTTC. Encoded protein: CASSLSGLKGEQFF.

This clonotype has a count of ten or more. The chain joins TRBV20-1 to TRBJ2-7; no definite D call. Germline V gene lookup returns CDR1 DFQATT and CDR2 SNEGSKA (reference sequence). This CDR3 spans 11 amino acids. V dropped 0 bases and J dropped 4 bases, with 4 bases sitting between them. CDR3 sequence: CSAREQYEQYF. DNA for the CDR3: TGCAGTGCTAGAGAACAGTACGAGCAGTACTTC.

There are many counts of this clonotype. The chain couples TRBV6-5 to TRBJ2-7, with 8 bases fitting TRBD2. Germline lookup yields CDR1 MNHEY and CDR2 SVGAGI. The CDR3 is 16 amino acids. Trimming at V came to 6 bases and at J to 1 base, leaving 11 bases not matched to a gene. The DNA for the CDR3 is TGTGCCAGCAGCCGGGAGCCGGGACTAGGGTCCTACGAGCAGTACTTC. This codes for CASSREPGLGSYEQYF.

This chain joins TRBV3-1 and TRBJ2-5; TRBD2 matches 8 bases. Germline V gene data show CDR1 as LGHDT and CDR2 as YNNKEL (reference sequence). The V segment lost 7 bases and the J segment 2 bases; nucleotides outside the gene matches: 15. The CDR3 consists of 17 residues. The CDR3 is CASTLRGLAGLQETQYF. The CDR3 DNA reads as TGTGCCAGCACCCTAAGGGGTCTAGCGGGCTTACAAGAGACCCAGTACTTC.

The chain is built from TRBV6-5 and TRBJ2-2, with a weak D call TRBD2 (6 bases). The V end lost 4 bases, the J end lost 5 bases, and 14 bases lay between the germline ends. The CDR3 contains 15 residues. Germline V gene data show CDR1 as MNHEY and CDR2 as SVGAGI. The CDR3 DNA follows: TGTGCCAGCAGTTCAGTATCGGGAGAAACCGGGGAGCTGTTTTTT. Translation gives CASSSVSGETGELFF.

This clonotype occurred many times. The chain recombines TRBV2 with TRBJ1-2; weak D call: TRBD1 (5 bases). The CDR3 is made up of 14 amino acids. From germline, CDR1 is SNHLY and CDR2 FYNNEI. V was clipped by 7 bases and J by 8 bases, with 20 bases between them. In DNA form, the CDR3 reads TGTGCCAGCAACGACGAGGGGTTCGGAGGGGGCTACACCTTC. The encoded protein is CASNDEGFGGGYTF.

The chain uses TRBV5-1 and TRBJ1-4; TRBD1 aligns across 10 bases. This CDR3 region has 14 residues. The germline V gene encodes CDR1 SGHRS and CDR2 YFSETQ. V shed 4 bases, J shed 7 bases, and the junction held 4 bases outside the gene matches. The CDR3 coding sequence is TGCGCCAGCAGCCAGGGACAGGGGTCTGAAAAACTGTTTTTT. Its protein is CASSQGQGSEKLFF. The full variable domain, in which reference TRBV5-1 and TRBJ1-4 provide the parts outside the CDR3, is KAGVTQTPRYLIKTRGQQVTLSCSPISGHRSVSWYQQTPGQGLQFLFEYFSETQRNKGNFPGRFSGRQFSNSRSEMNVSTLELGDSALYLCASSQGQGSEKLFFGSGTQLSVL.

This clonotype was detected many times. CDR3 coding DNA: TGCAGTGCGGGTGGCGGGAGCTCCTACAATGAGCAGTTCTTC. Its translation: CSAGGGSSYNEQFF. V usage is TRBV20-1 and J usage is TRBJ2-1, with 7 bases matching TRBD2. V was pared by 6 bases and J by 0 bases, with 5 bases of the junction left unmatched. This CDR3 region has 14 residues. Per the germline V gene, CDR1 is DFQATT and CDR2 is SNEGSKA (reference sequence).

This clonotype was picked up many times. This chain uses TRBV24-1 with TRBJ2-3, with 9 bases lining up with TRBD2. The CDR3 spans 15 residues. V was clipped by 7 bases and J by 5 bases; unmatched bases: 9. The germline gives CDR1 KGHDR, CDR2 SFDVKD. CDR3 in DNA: TGTGCCACCAGGGGAGCGGGGGGACCCATAGATACGCAGTATTTT. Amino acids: CATRGAGGPIDTQYF.

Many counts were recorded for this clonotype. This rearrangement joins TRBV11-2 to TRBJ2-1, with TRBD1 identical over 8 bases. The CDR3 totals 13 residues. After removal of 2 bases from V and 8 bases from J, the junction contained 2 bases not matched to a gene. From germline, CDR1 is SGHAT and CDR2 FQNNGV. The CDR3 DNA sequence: TGTGCCAGCAGCTTACAGGGGGCCGATGAGCAGTTCTTC. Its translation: CASSLQGADEQFF. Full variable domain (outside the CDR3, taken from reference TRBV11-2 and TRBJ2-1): EAGVAQSPRYKIIEKRQSVAFWCNPISGHATLYWYQQILGQGPKLLIQFQNNGVVDDSQLPKDRFSAERLKGVDSTLKIQPAKLEDSAVYLCASSLQGADEQFFGPGTRLTVL.

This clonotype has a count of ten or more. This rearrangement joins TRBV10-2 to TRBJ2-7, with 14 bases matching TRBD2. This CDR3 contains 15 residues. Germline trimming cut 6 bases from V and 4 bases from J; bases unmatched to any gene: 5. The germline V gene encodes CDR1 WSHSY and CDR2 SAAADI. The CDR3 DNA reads TGCGCCAGCAGATACGGGACTAGCGGGAGTTACGAGCAGTACTTC. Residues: CASRYGTSGSYEQYF.

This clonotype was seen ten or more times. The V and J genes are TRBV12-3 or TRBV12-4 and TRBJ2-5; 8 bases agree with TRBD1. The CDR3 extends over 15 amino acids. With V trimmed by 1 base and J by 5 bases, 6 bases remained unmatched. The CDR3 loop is CASSLGTGRIETQYF. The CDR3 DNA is TGTGCCAGCAGTTTAGGGACAGGGAGGATCGAGACCCAGTACTTC.

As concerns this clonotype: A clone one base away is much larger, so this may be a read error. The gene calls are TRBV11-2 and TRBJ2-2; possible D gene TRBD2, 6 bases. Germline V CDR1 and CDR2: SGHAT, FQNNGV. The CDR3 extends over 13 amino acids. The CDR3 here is CASSVALTGGLFF. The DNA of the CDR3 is TGTGCCAGCAGTGTTGCGTTGACCGGGGGGCTGTTTTTT.

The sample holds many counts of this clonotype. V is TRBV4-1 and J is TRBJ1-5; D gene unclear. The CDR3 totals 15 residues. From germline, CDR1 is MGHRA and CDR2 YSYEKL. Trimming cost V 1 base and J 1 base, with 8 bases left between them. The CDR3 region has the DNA TGCGCCAGCAGCCAAGTCACTACGAGCAATCAGCCCCAGCATTTT. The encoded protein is CASSQVTTSNQPQHF.

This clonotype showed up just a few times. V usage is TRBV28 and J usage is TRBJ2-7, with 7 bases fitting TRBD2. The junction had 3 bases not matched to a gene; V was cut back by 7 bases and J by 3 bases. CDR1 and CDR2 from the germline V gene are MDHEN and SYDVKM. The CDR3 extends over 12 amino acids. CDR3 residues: CASTGGNYEQYF. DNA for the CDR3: TGTGCCAGCACGGGGGGAAACTACGAGCAGTACTTC.

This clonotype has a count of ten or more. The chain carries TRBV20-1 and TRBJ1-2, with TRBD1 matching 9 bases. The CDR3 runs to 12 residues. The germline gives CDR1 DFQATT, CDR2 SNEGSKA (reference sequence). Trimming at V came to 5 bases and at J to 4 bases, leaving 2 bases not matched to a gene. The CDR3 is CSAVTGGYGYTF. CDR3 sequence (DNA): TGCAGTGCTGTGACAGGGGGCTATGGCTACACCTTC.

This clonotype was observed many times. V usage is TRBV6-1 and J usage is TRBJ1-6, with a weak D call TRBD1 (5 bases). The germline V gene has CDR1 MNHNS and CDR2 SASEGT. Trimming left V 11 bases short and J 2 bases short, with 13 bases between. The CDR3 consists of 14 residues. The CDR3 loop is CAVRGTTYNSPLHF. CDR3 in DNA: TGTGCCGTGCGGGGGACCACCTATAATTCACCCCTCCACTTT.